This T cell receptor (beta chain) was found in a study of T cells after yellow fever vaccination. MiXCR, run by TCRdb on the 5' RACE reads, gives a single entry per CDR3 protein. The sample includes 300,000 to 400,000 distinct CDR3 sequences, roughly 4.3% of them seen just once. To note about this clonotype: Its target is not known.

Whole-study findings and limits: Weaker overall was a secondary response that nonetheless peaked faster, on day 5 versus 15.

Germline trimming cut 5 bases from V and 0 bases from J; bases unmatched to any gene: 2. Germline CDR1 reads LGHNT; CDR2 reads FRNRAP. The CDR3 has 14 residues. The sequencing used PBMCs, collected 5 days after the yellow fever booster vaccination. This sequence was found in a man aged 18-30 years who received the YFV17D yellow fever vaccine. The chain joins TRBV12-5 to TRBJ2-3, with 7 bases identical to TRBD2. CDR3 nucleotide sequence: TGTGCTAGTGGTCACGGGGGGAGCACAGATACGCAGTATTTT. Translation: CASGHGGSTDTQYF.